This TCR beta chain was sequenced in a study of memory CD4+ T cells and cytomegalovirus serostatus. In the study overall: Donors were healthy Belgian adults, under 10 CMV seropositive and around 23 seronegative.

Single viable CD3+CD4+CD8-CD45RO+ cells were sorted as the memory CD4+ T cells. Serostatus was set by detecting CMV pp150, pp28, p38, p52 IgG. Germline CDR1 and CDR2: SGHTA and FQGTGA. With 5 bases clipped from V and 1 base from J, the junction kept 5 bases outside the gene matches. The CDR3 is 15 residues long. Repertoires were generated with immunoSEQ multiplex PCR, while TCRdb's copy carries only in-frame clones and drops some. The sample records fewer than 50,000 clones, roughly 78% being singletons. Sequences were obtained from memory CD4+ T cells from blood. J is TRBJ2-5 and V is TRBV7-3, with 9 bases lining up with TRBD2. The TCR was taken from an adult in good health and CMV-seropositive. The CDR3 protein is CASSMTSGPQETQYF. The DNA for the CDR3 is TGTGCCAGCAGCATGACTAGCGGCCCCCAAGAGACCCAGTACTTC.